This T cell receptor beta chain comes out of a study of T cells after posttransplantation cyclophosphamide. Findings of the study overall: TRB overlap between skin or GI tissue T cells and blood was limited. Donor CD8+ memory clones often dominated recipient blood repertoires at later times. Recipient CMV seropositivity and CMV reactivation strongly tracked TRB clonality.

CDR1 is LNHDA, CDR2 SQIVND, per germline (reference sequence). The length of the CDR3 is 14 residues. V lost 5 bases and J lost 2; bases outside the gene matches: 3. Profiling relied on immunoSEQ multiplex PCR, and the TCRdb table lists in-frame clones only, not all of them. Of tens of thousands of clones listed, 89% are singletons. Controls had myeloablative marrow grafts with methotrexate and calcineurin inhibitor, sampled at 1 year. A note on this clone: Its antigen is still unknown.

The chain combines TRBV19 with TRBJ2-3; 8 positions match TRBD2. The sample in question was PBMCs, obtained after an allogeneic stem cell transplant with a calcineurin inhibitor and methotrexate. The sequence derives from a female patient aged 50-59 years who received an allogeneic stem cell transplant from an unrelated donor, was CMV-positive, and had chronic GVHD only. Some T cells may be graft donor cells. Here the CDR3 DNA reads TGTGCCAGTAGTCCGGGAGGGAACACAGATACGCAGTATTTT. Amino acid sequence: CASSPGGNTDTQYF.